A selection of T cell receptor beta chains follows, all from one sample in a study of a mutant IDH1 vaccine in newly diagnosed glioma. Repertoires were generated with immunoSEQ multiplex PCR, while TCRdb's copy carries only in-frame clones and drops some. The data show approximately 57,000 clones, about 81% seen once. The antigens of these receptors remain unknown. The sample consisted of PBMCs, taken from a glioma patient whose treatment included an IDH1 peptide vaccine. Every receptor here comes from a woman aged 40 to 55 with glioma. Some clones in this sample may be carry-over from other donors' samples. CDR3s include the opening cysteine and the closing phenylalanine or tryptophan. Each record gives: clone size, J gene, V gene, D gene, CDR3 DNA, CDR3 protein. The D gene is left open where the match is weak. Clone sizes are given selectively: once, few, many, or a class where the clone is expanded.

size: NA
J: TRBJ2-7
V: TRBV7-6
D: TRBD1
DNA: TGTGCCAGCAGCATAGCCCCAAGACAGGGGAACGAGCAGTACTTC
CDR3: CASSIAPRQGNEQYF

size: NA
J: TRBJ1-5
V: TRBV2
D: TRBD1
DNA: TGTGCCAGCAGTGCGGACAGGAATCAGCCCCAGCATTTT
CDR3: CASSADRNQPQHF

size: NA
J: TRBJ2-7
V: TRBV10-3
D: TRBD2
DNA: TGTGCCATCAGTGAGGGGGGGTCGGAGCGGGGGCCCTCCTACGAGCAGTACTTC
CDR3: CAISEGGSERGPSYEQYF

size: NA
J: TRBJ2-5
V: TRBV6-5
D: TRBD2
DNA: TGTGCCAGCAGACGAGCGGGGGGCCGCCAAGAGACCCAGTACTTC
CDR3: CASRRAGGRQETQYF

size: NA
J: TRBJ1-4
V: TRBV6-1
D: NA
DNA: TGTGCCAGCAGTGAAAGTATTGCAGGGGATAATGAAAAACTGTTTTTT
CDR3: CASSESIAGDNEKLFF

size: NA
J: TRBJ2-3
V: TRBV5-8
D: TRBD1
DNA: TGTGCCAGCAGTCCACCGGGACAGGGGGCAGGGGATACGCAGTATTTT
CDR3: CASSPPGQGAGDTQYF

size: few
J: TRBJ1-2
V: TRBV5-1
D: NA
DNA: TGCGCCAGCAGCCCAACGGGCCTCCTAGGGTACTATGGCTACACCTTC
CDR3: CASSPTGLLGYYGYTF

size: once
J: TRBJ2-7
V: TRBV7-9
D: NA
DNA: TGTGCCAGCAGCCCCCAGGTGACCGAGCAGTACTTC
CDR3: CASSPQVTEQYF

size: once
J: TRBJ2-7
V: TRBV11-1
D: NA
DNA: TGTGCCAGCAGCTTTGGTCTTTTGAGCTCCTACGAGCAGTACTTC
CDR3: CASSFGLLSSYEQYF

size: NA
J: TRBJ1-3
V: TRBV4-1
D: NA
DNA: TGCGCCAGCAGCCAACTCGCGGGGGTCTCTGGAAACACCATATATTTT
CDR3: CASSQLAGVSGNTIYF

size: NA
J: TRBJ1-1
V: TRBV7-8
D: NA
DNA: TGTGCCAGCAGCATCCAGGAGGCGAACACTGAAGCTTTCTTT
CDR3: CASSIQEANTEAFF

size: few
J: TRBJ1-1
V: TRBV13
D: TRBD1
DNA: TGTGCCAGCAGCTCAACAGGGGACCCCAACACTGAAGCTTTCTTT
CDR3: CASSSTGDPNTEAFF

size: NA
J: TRBJ2-7
V: TRBV9
D: TRBD2
DNA: TGTGCCAGCAGCGCCCCCGGGACTAGCGGGGCAGGGGAGCAGTACTTC
CDR3: CASSAPGTSGAGEQYF

size: NA
J: TRBJ2-5
V: TRBV5-4
D: TRBD2
DNA: TGTGCCAGCCAAACTGCGGGGGGCCCAGAGACCCAGTACTTC
CDR3: CASQTAGGPETQYF

size: NA
J: TRBJ2-7
V: TRBV4-3
D: NA
DNA: TGCGCCAGCAGCCAACAACCAGGGTTGGCCTACGAGCAGTACTTC
CDR3: CASSQQPGLAYEQYF

size: few
J: TRBJ1-5
V: TRBV6-5
D: NA
DNA: TGTGCCAGCAGTTACTCCCAGGGCCCTAATCAGCCCCAGCATTTT
CDR3: CASSYSQGPNQPQHF

size: few
J: TRBJ1-1
V: TRBV12-5
D: NA
DNA: TGTGCTAGTCGATCCCGGGGGGGGACCACTGAAGCTTTCTTT
CDR3: CASRSRGGTTEAFF

size: NA
J: TRBJ2-2
V: TRBV6-4
D: NA
DNA: TGTGCCAGCAGTGACTCAAGTGGGGTCAGCGGGGAGCTGTTTTTT
CDR3: CASSDSSGVSGELFF

size: NA
J: TRBJ2-5
V: TRBV9
D: NA
DNA: TGTGCCAGCAGCGCCGGTGGGGCAAGTCAAGAGACCCAGTACTTC
CDR3: CASSAGGASQETQYF

size: NA
J: TRBJ2-5
V: TRBV30
D: TRBD1
DNA: TGTGCCTGGAGTGTCTCCAGGGGGCACGAGACCCAGTACTTC
CDR3: CAWSVSRGHETQYF

size: NA
J: TRBJ2-7
V: TRBV7-9
D: NA
DNA: TGTGCCAGCAGCCTCTCACAGGCTAGCTCCTACGAGCAGTACTTC
CDR3: CASSLSQASSYEQYF

size: NA
J: TRBJ2-7
V: TRBV5-6
D: TRBD1
DNA: TGTGCCAGCAGCCTAACAGGGGGTCTGTACGAGCAGTACTTC
CDR3: CASSLTGGLYEQYF

size: NA
J: TRBJ2-7
V: TRBV5-1
D: NA
DNA: TGCGCCAGCAGCTTGAGTAGTTACTACGAGCAGTACTTC
CDR3: CASSLSSYYEQYF

size: few
J: TRBJ2-5
V: TRBV6-5
D: NA
DNA: TGTGCCAGCAGTGCCGGACAGTGGGAAGAGACCCAGTACTTC
CDR3: CASSAGQWEETQYF

size: NA
J: TRBJ2-7
V: TRBV11-3
D: TRBD1
DNA: TGTGCCAGCAGCCCAAGGGACAGCGGCCACGAGCAGTACTTC
CDR3: CASSPRDSGHEQYF

size: NA
J: TRBJ1-1
V: TRBV9
D: NA
DNA: TGTGCCAGCAGCGTAGCCATGTGGGCTGGCAGTGAAGCTTTCTTT
CDR3: CASSVAMWAGSEAFF

size: NA
J: TRBJ1-2
V: TRBV4-3
D: NA
DNA: TGCGCCAGCAGCCAAGATGACAGTACCTGGGGCTATGGCTACACCTTC
CDR3: CASSQDDSTWGYGYTF

size: NA
J: TRBJ2-4
V: TRBV2
D: TRBD2
DNA: TGTGCCAGCAGTGAAGCGGGACTAGCGGGGTATAACATTCAGTACTTC
CDR3: CASSEAGLAGYNIQYF

size: NA
J: TRBJ2-3
V: TRBV4-3
D: TRBD2
DNA: TGCGCCAGCAGCCCCTCCCCCAGCGGGGGGACAGATACGCAGTATTTT
CDR3: CASSPSPSGGTDTQYF

size: once
J: TRBJ1-2
V: TRBV7-2
D: NA
DNA: TGTGCCAGCAGGCCAAACACAGGGTCTAACTATGGCTACACCTTC
CDR3: CASRPNTGSNYGYTF

size: NA
J: TRBJ1-2
V: TRBV7-2
D: TRBD1
DNA: TGTGCCAGCAGCTCGGCCACCGGGACAGGGGGCGGCTACACCTTC
CDR3: CASSSATGTGGGYTF

size: NA
J: TRBJ1-5
V: TRBV29-1
D: NA
DNA: TGCAGCGCAGCGCTAGGGGGTGGTCAGCCCCAGCATTTT
CDR3: CSAALGGGQPQHF

size: NA
J: TRBJ2-5
V: TRBV9
D: TRBD2
DNA: TGTGCCAGCAGCGACGGGACTAGCGGGGGGGCCTCAGAGACCCAGTACTTC
CDR3: CASSDGTSGGASETQYF

size: NA
J: TRBJ2-7
V: TRBV19
D: TRBD1
DNA: TGTGCCAGTTCCGGACAGGGCCTCTACGAGCAGTACTTC
CDR3: CASSGQGLYEQYF

size: few
J: TRBJ2-3
V: TRBV6-4
D: TRBD2
DNA: TGTGCCAGCAGTGACTCGCCAGGACTAGCAGATACGCAGTATTTT
CDR3: CASSDSPGLADTQYF

size: NA
J: TRBJ1-1
V: TRBV6-1
D: TRBD1
DNA: TGTGCCAGCAGCGTAGACAGGGGTGAAGCTTTCTTT
CDR3: CASSVDRGEAFF

size: NA
J: TRBJ1-4
V: TRBV10-3
D: TRBD1
DNA: TGTGCCATCAGTGAGTCGAGCCAGGGGGCAGGAAAACTGTTTTTT
CDR3: CAISESSQGAGKLFF

size: NA
J: TRBJ2-5
V: TRBV10-1
D: TRBD1
DNA: TGCGCCAGCAGTGCGGACAGGGCCGATGGGACCCAGTACTTC
CDR3: CASSADRADGTQYF

size: NA
J: TRBJ1-5
V: TRBV4-3
D: TRBD1
DNA: TGCGCCAGCAGCCAAGAGAGGGGGCTAGTTCAGCCCCAGCATTTT
CDR3: CASSQERGLVQPQHF

size: once
J: TRBJ2-5
V: TRBV6-1
D: NA
DNA: TGTGCCAGCAGTGAAATAGGCGGGTACCAAGAGACCCAGTACTTC
CDR3: CASSEIGGYQETQYF

size: NA
J: TRBJ2-1
V: TRBV7-3
D: TRBD2
DNA: TGTGCCAGCAGCTTGACCGGCGGGGGGACCTACAATGAGCAGTTCTTC
CDR3: CASSLTGGGTYNEQFF

size: NA
J: TRBJ1-2
V: TRBV6-4
D: TRBD1
DNA: TGTGCCAGCAGGGGACAGGGGGCCGTCGGTGGCTACACCTTC
CDR3: CASRGQGAVGGYTF

size: NA
J: TRBJ1-2
V: TRBV6-1
D: NA
DNA: TGTGCCAGCAGTGAGGGGGCAGCTTGGGACACCTTC
CDR3: CASSEGAAWDTF

size: NA
J: TRBJ2-7
V: TRBV6-5
D: TRBD1
DNA: TGTGCCGCTGGGGTTCGCAGGGGGACCTCCTACGAGCAGTACTTC
CDR3: CAAGVRRGTSYEQYF